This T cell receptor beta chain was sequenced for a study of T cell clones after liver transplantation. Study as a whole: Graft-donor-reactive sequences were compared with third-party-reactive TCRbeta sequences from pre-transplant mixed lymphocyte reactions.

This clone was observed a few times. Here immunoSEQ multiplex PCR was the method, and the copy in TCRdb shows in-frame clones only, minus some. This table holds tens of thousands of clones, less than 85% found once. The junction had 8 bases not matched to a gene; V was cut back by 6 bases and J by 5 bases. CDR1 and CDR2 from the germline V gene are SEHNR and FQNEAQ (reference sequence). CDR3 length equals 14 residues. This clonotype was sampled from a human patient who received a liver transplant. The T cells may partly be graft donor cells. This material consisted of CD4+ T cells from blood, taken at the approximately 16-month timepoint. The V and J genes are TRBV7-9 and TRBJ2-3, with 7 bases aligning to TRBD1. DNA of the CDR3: TGTGCCAGCAGTAAAGGACAGGCTCTAGATACGCAGTATTTT. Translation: CASSKGQALDTQYF.